This is a list of T cell receptor beta chains from one sample in a study of control samples from healthy donors and cancer patients. Profiled with immunoSEQ multiplex PCR; TCRdb holds only in-frame clones, not every one. The profile shows over 100,000 clones, around 92% of them singletons. The sequenced material came from blood. Every receptor here comes from a woman in her 50s in good health. The conserved cysteine and the conserved F or W are not part of the CDR3 here. The order of the fields is J gene, V gene, D gene, CDR3 length, clone size, CDR3 protein. D genes are given only for firm matches. Some rows mark clone size as missing; the rest say once, few, many or name a class of expanded clone.

j_gene: TRBJ2-5; v_gene: TRBV3-1/TRBV3-2; d_gene: .; len: 11; abundance: .; CDR3aa: ASSSGLRETQY
j_gene: TRBJ1-2; v_gene: TRBV19; d_gene: TRBD1; len: 12; abundance: .; CDR3aa: ASSMGQMFYGYT
j_gene: TRBJ1-3; v_gene: TRBV7-2; d_gene: TRBD1; len: 15; abundance: .; CDR3aa: ASSFGTGILSGNTIY
j_gene: TRBJ2-3; v_gene: TRBV9; d_gene: TRBD2; len: 16; abundance: .; CDR3aa: ASSEAGYLAGASDTQY
j_gene: TRBJ1-2; v_gene: TRBV24-1; d_gene: .; len: 10; abundance: .; CDR3aa: ATSDPGYGYT
j_gene: TRBJ1-1; v_gene: TRBV6-4; d_gene: .; len: 13; abundance: .; CDR3aa: ASSEDGSMNTEAF
j_gene: TRBJ2-3; v_gene: TRBV7-9; d_gene: TRBD2; len: 14; abundance: .; CDR3aa: ASSSLAGGLTDTQY
j_gene: TRBJ1-6; v_gene: TRBV27; d_gene: .; len: 13; abundance: .; CDR3aa: ASPNPRADNSPLH
j_gene: TRBJ2-7; v_gene: TRBV28; d_gene: .; len: 11; abundance: .; CDR3aa: ASSSNPGYEQY
j_gene: TRBJ2-2; v_gene: TRBV19; d_gene: .; len: 13; abundance: .; CDR3aa: ASSIDSRKTGELF
j_gene: TRBJ2-7; v_gene: TRBV28; d_gene: .; len: 9; abundance: .; CDR3aa: ASSSRYEQY
j_gene: TRBJ1-6; v_gene: TRBV10-3; d_gene: .; len: 13; abundance: .; CDR3aa: AIRDNRRVNSPLH
j_gene: TRBJ2-2; v_gene: TRBV12-3/TRBV12-4; d_gene: .; len: 11; abundance: .; CDR3aa: ASRTPNTGELF
j_gene: TRBJ2-1; v_gene: TRBV11-3; d_gene: TRBD2; len: 14; abundance: .; CDR3aa: ASSLVAGTSYNEQF
j_gene: TRBJ2-5; v_gene: TRBV10-3; d_gene: TRBD1; len: 12; abundance: once; CDR3aa: AIAGGQGSETQY
j_gene: TRBJ1-3; v_gene: TRBV19; d_gene: .; len: 13; abundance: .; CDR3aa: ASSTWTAPGNTIY
j_gene: TRBJ1-2; v_gene: TRBV28; d_gene: .; len: 11; abundance: .; CDR3aa: ASRTGFNYGYT
j_gene: TRBJ2-7; v_gene: TRBV5-6; d_gene: .; len: 10; abundance: .; CDR3aa: ASSGTGYEQY
j_gene: TRBJ1-2; v_gene: TRBV6-5; d_gene: TRBD1; len: 12; abundance: .; CDR3aa: ASQGFRGNYGYT
j_gene: TRBJ1-2; v_gene: TRBV12-3/TRBV12-4; d_gene: .; len: 9; abundance: .; CDR3aa: ASSRNYGYT
j_gene: TRBJ2-5; v_gene: TRBV14; d_gene: .; len: 11; abundance: .; CDR3aa: ASSPRLQETQY
j_gene: TRBJ2-3; v_gene: TRBV29-1; d_gene: .; len: 10; abundance: .; CDR3aa: SVTSNTDTQY
j_gene: TRBJ2-2; v_gene: TRBV28; d_gene: .; len: 8; abundance: few; CDR3aa: ASLGGELF
j_gene: TRBJ2-2; v_gene: TRBV11-2; d_gene: .; len: 12; abundance: once; CDR3aa: ASIWTANTGELF
j_gene: TRBJ1-3; v_gene: TRBV5-4; d_gene: .; len: 14; abundance: .; CDR3aa: ASSLEGPSSGNTIY
j_gene: TRBJ1-2; v_gene: TRBV14; d_gene: .; len: 11; abundance: .; CDR3aa: ASSQGPTYGYT
j_gene: TRBJ2-7; v_gene: TRBV5-8; d_gene: .; len: 12; abundance: once; CDR3aa: ASSPRGNPYEQY
j_gene: TRBJ1-6; v_gene: TRBV10-3; d_gene: .; len: 10; abundance: .; CDR3aa: AISDRDSPLH
j_gene: TRBJ1-2; v_gene: TRBV29-1; d_gene: .; len: 11; abundance: .; CDR3aa: SVDPTENYGYT
j_gene: TRBJ2-2; v_gene: TRBV4-2; d_gene: .; len: 15; abundance: few; CDR3aa: ASSHPAGPQSTGELF